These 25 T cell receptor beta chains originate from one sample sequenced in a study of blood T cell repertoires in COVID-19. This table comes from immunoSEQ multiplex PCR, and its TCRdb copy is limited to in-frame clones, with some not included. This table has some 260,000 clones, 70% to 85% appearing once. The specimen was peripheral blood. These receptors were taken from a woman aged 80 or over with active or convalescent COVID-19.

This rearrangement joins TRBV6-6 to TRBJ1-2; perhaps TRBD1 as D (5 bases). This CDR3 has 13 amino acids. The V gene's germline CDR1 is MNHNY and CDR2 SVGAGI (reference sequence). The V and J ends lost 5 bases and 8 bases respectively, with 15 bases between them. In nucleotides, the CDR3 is TGTGCCAGCAGTCCCCATGACAGAATCGGCTACACCTTC. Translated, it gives CASSPHDRIGYTF.

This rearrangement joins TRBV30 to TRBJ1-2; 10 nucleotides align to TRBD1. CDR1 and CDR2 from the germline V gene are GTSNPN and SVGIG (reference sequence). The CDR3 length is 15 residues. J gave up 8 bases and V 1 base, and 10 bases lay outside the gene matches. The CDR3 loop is CAWSALTGGAGGYTF. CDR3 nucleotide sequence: TGTGCCTGGAGTGCTTTGACAGGGGGCGCGGGGGGCTACACCTTC.

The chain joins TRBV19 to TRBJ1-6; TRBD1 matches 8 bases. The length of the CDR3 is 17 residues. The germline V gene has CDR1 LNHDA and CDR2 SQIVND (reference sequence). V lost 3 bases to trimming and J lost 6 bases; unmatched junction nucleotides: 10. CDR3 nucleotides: TGTGCCAGTAGTATTATCAGACAGGGGACCTTTAATTCACCCCTCCACTTT. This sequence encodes CASSIIRQGTFNSPLHF.

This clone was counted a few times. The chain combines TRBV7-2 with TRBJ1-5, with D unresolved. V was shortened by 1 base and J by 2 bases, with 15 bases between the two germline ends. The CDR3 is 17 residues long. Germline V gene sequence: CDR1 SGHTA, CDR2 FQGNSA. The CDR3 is CASSLVASTRGNQPQHF. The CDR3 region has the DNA TGTGCCAGCAGCTTAGTAGCCAGCACAAGAGGCAATCAGCCCCAGCATTTT.

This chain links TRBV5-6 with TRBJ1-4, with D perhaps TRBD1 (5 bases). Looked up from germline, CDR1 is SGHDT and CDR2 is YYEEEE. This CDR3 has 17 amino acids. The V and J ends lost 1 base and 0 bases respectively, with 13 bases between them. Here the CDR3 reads CASSLSAGTPTNEKLFF. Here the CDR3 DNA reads TGTGCCAGCAGCTTGTCGGCGGGGACCCCAACTAATGAAAAACTGTTTTTT.

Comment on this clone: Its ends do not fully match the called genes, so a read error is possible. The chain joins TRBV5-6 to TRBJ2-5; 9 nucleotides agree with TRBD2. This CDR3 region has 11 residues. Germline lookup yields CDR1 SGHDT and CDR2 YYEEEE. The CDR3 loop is CASSPGLAINF. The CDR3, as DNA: TGTGCCAGCAGCCCAGGACTAGCGATTAACTTC.

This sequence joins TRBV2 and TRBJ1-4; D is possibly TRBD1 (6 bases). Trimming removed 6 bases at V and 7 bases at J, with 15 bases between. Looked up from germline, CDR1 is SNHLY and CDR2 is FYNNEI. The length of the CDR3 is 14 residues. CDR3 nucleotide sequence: TGTGCCAGCAGGGAACAGGGCGTCGGTGAAAAACTGTTTTTT. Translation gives CASREQGVGEKLFF.

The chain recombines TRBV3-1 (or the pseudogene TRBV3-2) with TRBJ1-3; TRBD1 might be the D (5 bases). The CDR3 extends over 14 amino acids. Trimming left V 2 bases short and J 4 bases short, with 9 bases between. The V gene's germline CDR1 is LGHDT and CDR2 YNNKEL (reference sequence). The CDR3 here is CASSQTEGGNTIYF. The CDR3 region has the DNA TGTGCCAGCAGCCAAACGGAGGGGGGAAACACCATATATTTT.

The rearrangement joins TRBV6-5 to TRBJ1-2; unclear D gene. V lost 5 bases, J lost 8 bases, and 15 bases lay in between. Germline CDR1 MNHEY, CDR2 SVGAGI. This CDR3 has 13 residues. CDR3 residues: CASSRTLFLGYTF. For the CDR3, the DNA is TGTGCCAGCAGTCGGACTTTGTTCTTAGGCTACACCTTC.

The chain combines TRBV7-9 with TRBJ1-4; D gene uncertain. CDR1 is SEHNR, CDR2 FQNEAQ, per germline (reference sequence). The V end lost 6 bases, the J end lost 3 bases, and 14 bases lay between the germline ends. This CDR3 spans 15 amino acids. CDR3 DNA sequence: TGTGCCAGCAGTTCGAGACGGACTCCTAATGAAAAACTGTTTTTT. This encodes CASSSRRTPNEKLFF.

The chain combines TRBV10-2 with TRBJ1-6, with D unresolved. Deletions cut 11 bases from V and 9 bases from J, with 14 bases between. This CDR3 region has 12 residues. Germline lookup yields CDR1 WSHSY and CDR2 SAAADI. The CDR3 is CACRPPGSPLHF. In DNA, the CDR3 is TGCGCCTGCCGCCCCCCGGGTTCACCCCTCCACTTT.

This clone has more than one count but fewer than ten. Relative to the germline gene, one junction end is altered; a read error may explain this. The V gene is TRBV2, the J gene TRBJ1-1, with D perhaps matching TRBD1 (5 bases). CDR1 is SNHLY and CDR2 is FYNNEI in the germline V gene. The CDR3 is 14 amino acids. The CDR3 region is CVSSVGWGDTEAFF. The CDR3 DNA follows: TGTGTCAGCAGTGTAGGGTGGGGGGACACTGAAGCTTTCTTT.

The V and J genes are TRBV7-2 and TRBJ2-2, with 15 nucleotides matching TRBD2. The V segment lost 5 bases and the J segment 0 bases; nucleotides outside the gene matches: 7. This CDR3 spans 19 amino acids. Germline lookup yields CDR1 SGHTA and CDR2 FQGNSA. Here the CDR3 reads CASSGVGLAGGANTGELFF. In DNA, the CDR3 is TGTGCCAGCAGCGGCGTCGGACTAGCGGGAGGGGCGAACACCGGGGAGCTGTTTTTT.

The CDR3 region has the DNA TGTGCCAGCAGCCAACCAGGGACAGGGGATTCACCCCTCCACTTT. This translates into CASSQPGTGDSPLHF. The V call is TRBV3-1 (or the pseudogene TRBV3-2), the J call TRBJ1-6; 10 bases are a match to TRBD1. Germline V gene sequence: CDR1 LGHDT, CDR2 YNNKEL (reference sequence). J gave up 8 bases and V 2 bases, and 3 bases lay outside the gene matches. This CDR3 is built from 15 residues.

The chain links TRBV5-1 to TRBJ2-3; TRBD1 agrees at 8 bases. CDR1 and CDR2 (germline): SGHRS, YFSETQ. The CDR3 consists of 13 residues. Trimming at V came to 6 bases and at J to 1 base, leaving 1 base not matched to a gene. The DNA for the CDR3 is TGCGCCAGCACGACAGGGGGCACAGATACGCAGTATTTT. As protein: CASTTGGTDTQYF.

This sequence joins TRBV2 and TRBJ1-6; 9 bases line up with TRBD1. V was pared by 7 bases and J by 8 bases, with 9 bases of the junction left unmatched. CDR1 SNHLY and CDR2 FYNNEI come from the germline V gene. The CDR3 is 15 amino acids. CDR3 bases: TGTGCCAGCACCTCTAGGGACAGGGCTTATTCACCCCTCCACTTT. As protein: CASTSRDRAYSPLHF.

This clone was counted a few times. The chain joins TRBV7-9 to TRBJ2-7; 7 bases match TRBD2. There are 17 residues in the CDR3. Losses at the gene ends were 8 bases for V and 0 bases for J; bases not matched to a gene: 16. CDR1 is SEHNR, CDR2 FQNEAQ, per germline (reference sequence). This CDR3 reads CASRNTLRGSDSYEQYF. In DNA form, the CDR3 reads TGTGCCAGCCGGAATACCTTGCGCGGGAGCGACTCCTACGAGCAGTACTTC.

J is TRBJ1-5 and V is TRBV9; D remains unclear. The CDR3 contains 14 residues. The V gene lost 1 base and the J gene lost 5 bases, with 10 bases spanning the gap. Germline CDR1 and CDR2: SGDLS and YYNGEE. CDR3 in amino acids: CASSVQPGDQPQHF. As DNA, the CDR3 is TGTGCCAGCAGCGTACAGCCCGGAGATCAGCCCCAGCATTTT.

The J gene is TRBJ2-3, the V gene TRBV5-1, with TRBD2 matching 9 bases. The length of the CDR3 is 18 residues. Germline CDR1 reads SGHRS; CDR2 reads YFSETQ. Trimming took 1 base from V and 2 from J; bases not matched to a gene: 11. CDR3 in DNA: TGCGCCAGCAGCTTGTGGGGCGGGGGGGCCGCCGACACAGATACGCAGTATTTT. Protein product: CASSLWGGGAADTDTQYF.

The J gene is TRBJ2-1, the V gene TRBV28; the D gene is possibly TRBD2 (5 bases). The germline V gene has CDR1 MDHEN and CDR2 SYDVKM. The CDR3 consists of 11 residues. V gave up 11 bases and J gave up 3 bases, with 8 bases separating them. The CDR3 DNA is TGTGCCGCCGGACTCTACAATGAGCAGTTCTTC. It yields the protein CAAGLYNEQFF.

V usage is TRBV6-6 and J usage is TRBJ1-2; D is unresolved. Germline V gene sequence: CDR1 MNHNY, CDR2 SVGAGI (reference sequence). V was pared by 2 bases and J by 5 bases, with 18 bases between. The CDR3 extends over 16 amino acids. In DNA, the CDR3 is TGTGCCAGCAGTTACGGGTCGGGTGTGCGAGATTATGGCTACACCTTC. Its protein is CASSYGSGVRDYGYTF.

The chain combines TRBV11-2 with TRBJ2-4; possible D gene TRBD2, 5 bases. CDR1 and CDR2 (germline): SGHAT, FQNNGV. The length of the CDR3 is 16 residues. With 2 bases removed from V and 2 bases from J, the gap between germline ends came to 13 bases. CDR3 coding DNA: TGTGCCAGCAGCTTACGGGGTGGATCACCCAAAAACATTCAGTACTTC. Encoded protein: CASSLRGGSPKNIQYF.

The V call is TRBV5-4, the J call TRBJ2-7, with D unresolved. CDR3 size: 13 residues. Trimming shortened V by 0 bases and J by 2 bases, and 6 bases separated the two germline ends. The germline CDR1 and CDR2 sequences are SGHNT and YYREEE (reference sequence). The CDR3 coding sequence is TGTGCCAGCAGCTTGGACAGCCCCTACGAGCAGTACTTC. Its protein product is CASSLDSPYEQYF.

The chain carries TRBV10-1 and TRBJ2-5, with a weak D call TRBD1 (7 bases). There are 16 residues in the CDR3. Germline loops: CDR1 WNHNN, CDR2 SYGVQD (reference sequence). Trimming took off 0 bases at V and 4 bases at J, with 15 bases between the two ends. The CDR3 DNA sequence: TGCGCCAGCAGTGAGTCAGGAGGGGGCGAAGGAGAGACCCAGTACTTC. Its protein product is CASSESGGGEGETQYF.

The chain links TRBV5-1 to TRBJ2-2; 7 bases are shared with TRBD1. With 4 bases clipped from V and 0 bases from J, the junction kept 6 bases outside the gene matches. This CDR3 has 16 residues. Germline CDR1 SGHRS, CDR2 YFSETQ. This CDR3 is CASSMRTGANTGELFF. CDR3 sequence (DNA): TGCGCCAGCAGCATGCGGACAGGCGCGAACACCGGGGAGCTGTTTTTT.